This T cell receptor (beta chain) was documented in a study of cytomegalovirus exposure and HLA in healthy donors. It was with 60 Vbeta and 13 Jbeta primers that the PCR ran. Sequenced by immunoSEQ multiplex PCR; TCRdb stores in-frame clones only, minus some. The sample has 200,000 or so clones; 70% to 80% are singletons. In this sample, this clone turned up once. The junction shows a germline mismatch at one end, possibly a read error. The CDR3 sequence is 15 residues long. Germline assignment: CDR1 SEHNR and CDR2 FQNEAQ (reference sequence). The receptor was isolated from a girl aged 2 to 9 in good health and CMV-seronegative. The specimen sequenced was PBMCs. The gene calls are TRBV7-9 and TRBJ2-7, with D possibly called TRBD1 or TRBD2 (8 bases each). This CDR3 is CSSSGGQVFPYEQYF. The DNA for the CDR3 is TGTTCCAGCAGCGGGGGACAGGTCTTTCCCTACGAGCAGTACTTC.